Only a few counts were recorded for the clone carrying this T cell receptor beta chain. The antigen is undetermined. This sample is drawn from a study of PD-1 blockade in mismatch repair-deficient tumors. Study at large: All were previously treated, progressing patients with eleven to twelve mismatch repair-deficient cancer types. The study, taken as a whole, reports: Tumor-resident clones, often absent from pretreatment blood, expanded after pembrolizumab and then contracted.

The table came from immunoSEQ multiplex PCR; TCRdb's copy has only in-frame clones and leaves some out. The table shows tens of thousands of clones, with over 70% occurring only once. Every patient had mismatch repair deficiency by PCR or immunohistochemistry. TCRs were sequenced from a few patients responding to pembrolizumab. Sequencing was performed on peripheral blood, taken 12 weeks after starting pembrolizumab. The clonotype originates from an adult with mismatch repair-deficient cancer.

CDR3 region: CASSLLSSGAFSYEQYF. CDR3 DNA sequence: TGTGCCAGCAGCTTGCTTTCTAGCGGGGCTTTCTCCTACGAGCAGTACTTC. The genes are TRBV5-6 and TRBJ2-7; 9 positions match TRBD2. The CDR3 has 17 amino acids. Germline loops: CDR1 SGHDT, CDR2 YYEEEE. Trimming removed 1 base from V and 0 bases from J; junction bases left unmatched: 8.